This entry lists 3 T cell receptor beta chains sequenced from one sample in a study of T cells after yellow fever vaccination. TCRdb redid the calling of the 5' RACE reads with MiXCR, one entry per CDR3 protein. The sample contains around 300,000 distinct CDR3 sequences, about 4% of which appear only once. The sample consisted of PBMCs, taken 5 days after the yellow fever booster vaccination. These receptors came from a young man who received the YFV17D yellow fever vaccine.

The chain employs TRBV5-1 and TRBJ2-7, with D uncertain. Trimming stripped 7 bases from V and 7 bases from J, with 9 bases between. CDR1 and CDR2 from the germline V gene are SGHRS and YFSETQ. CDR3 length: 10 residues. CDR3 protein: CASPLGEQYF. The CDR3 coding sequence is TGCGCCAGCCCCCTCGGAGAGCAGTACTTC.

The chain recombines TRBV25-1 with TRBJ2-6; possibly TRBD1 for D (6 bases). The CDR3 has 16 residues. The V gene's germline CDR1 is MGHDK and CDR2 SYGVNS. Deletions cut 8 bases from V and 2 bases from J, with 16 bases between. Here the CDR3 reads CASAESAGAGANVLTF. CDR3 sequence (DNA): TGTGCCAGCGCTGAGTCGGCAGGGGCTGGGGCCAACGTCCTGACTTTC.

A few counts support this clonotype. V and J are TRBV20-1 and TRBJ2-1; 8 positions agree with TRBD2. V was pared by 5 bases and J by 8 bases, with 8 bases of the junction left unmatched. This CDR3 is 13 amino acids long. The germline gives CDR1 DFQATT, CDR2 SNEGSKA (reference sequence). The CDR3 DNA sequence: TGCAGTGCTCTGATGCGGGGGGTCGATGAGCAGTTCTTC. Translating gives CSALMRGVDEQFF.